This TCR beta chain was identified during a study of GPR56 and killer-like receptors on CD4 memory cells (dated by TCRdb to the late 2010s). Broadly, across the study: The study proposed that the stepwise gain of KLRB1, KLRG1, GPR56 and finally KLRF1 marks human CD4+ memory T-cell differentiation and cytokine production potential. Healthy blood donors in the study were described as age-matched to the liver disease patients, whose median age was approximately 65 years. Overall results and qualifications from the work: Diversity and similarity analyses were restricted to the 100 most expanded clones per population rather than full repertoires. TCR repertoires overlapped especially between the late populations 4 and 5, and partly population 3. The authors took the finding that clones dominating late populations 4 and 5 were also present in early populations 1 and 2 as evidence for linear differentiation. Clonal frequency was low in the marker-negative population and rose progressively along the proposed pathway, while TCRbeta diversity fell correspondingly.

Note on this clonotype: Which antigen it targets is not known.

Before TCRbeta sequencing, fluorescence-activated cell sorting was used to enrich five KLR/GPR56-defined CD4+ populations. To test whether memory differentiation follows a linear pathway, the researchers sequenced TCRbeta repertoires from five CD4+ T-cell subsets, each defined by expression of KLRB1, KLRG1, GPR56 and KLRF1. TCR-sequenced cells came from peripheral blood of healthy control individuals, reported as five donors in the TCRbeta analysis figure. Heparinized peripheral blood was collected and all samples were processed within one hour of retrieval. To isolate peripheral blood mononuclear cells, blood was diluted 1:2 in PBS and put through Biocoll density gradient centrifugation at room temperature. Before flow sorting, CD4+ T cells were magnetically enriched from freshly isolated PBMCs using anti-CD4 MicroBeads. A BD FACSAria II was used to sort CD4+ T cells, enriched from the PBMCs of healthy donors, according to marker expression. Surface staining used anti-KLRB1 clone 191B8, anti-KLRF1 clone 4A4.D10 and anti-KLRG1 clone REA261 antibodies from Miltenyi Biotec.

For sequencing, an Illumina HiSeq 2500 was employed. For construction of sequencing libraries, the recombined TCRbeta locus was amplified according to a previously published PCR protocol. On the study's bioinformatics: Reads whose average quality score was below 30 were removed, and the reads that remained were processed with IMSEQ. Each clonotype was defined by the combination of Vbeta gene, Jbeta gene and CDR3 amino acid sequence. To quantify how much the repertoires of different populations overlapped, the Morisita-Horn index was computed on the top 100 expanded clones. Clonal diversity was assessed with Rényi diversity profiles calculated on the top 100 expanded clones. The reads, reprocessed by TCRdb, yield one row per CDR3 protein sequence and no DNA. The authors' filters were not applied to this entry. The table kept for this sample lists some 1,000 distinct CDR3 sequences. The top ten hold 15% to 20% of the sample.

Its CDR3 holds 15 amino acids, cysteine through phenylalanine. No DNA is listed. Based on the germline V gene, the CDR1 and CDR2 sequences are SGHTA and FQGNSA. Source material: memory CD4+ T cells from blood. The receptor's source is a human donor in good health. The V and J segments used are TRBV7-2 and TRBJ1-2; the TCRdb D gene call, TRBD1, has no DNA to confirm it. The CDR3 protein is CASSLWGAGGDGYTF.